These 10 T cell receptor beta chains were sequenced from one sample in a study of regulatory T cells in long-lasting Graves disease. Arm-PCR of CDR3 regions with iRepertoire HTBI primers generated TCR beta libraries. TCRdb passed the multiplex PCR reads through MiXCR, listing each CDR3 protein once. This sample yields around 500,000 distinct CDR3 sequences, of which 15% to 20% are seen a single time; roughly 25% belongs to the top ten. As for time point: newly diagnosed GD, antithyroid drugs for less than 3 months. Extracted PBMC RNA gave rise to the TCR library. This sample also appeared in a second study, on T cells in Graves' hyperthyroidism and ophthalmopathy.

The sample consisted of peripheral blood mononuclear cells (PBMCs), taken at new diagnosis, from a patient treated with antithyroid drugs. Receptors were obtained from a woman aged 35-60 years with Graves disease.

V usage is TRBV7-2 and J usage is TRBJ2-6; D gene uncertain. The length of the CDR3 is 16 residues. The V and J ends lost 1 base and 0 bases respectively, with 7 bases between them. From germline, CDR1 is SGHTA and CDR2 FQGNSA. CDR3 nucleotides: TGTGCCAGCAGCTTAGGGTTGAGCTCTGGGGCCAACGTCCTGACTTTC. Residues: CASSLGLSSGANVLTF.

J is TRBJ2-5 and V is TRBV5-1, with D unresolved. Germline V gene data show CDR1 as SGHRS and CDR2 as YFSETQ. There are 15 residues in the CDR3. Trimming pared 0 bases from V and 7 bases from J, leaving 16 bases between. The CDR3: CASSLGPTDPGTQYF. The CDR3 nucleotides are TGCGCCAGCAGCTTGGGGCCGACGGACCCAGGGACCCAGTACTTC.

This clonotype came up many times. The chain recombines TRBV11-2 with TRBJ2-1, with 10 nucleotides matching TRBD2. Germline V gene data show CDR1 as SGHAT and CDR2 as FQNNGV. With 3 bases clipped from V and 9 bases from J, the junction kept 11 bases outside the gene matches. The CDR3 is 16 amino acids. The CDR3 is CASSFEAGGLLSEQFF. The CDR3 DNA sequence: TGTGCCAGCAGCTTCGAAGCGGGGGGGCTTCTTAGTGAGCAGTTCTTC.

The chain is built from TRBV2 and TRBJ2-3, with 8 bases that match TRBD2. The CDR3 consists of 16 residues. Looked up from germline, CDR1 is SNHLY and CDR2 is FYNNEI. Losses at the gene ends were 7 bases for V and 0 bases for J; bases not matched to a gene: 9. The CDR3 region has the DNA TGTGCCAGCAATGAGGCGGGGGGAACTAGCACAGATACGCAGTATTTT. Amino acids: CASNEAGGTSTDTQYF. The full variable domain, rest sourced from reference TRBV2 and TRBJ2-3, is EPEVTQTPSHQVTQMGQEVILRCVPISNHLYFYWYRQILGQKVEFLVSFYNNEISEKSEIFDDQFSVERPDGSNFTLKIRSTKLEDSAMYFCASNEAGGTSTDTQYFGPGTRLTVL.

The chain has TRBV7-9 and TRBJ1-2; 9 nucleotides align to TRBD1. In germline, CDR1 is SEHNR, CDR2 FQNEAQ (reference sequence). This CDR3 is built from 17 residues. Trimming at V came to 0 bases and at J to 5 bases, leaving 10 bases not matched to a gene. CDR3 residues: CASSLAGTGILVYGYTF. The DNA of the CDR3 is TGTGCCAGCAGCTTAGCCGGGACAGGGATTTTGGTTTATGGCTACACCTTC.

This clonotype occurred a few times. The CDR3 loop is CASSPGILTGELFF. Here the CDR3 DNA reads TGTGCCAGCAGCCCCGGGATCCTCACCGGGGAGCTGTTTTTT. V usage is TRBV14 and J usage is TRBJ2-2, with D possibly TRBD2 on 5 matching bases. The germline CDR1 and CDR2 sequences are SGHDN and FVKESK. Trimming removed 4 bases at V and 4 bases at J, with 10 bases between. The CDR3 spans 14 residues.

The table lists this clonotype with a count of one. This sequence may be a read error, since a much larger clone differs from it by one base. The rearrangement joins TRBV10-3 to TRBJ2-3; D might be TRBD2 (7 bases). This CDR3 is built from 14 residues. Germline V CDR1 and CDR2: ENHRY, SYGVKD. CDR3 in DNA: TGTGCCATCAGTGCCCCGGGGGGCACAGGTACGCAGTATTTT. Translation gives CAISAPGGTGTQYF.

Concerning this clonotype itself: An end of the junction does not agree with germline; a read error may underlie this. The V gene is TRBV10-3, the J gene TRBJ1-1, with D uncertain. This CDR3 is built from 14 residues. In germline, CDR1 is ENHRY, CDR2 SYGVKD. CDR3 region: CAISDTLMNTEACF. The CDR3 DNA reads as TGTGCCATCAGTGATACGCTCATGAACACTGAAGCTTGCTTT.

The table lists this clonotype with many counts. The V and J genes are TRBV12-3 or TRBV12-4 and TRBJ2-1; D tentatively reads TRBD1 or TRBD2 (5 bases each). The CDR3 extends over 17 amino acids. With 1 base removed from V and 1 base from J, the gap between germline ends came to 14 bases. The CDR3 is CASSLVSGRPSYNEQFF. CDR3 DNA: TGTGCCAGCAGTTTAGTCTCGGGGCGACCATCCTACAATGAGCAGTTCTTC.

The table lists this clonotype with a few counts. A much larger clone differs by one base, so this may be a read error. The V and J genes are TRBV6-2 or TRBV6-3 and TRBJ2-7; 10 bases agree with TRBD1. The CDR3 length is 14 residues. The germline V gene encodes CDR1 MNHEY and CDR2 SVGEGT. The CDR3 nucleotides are TGTGCCAGCAATTACTGGGGACAGGGGCTCGAGCAGTACTTC. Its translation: CASNYWGQGLEQYF.